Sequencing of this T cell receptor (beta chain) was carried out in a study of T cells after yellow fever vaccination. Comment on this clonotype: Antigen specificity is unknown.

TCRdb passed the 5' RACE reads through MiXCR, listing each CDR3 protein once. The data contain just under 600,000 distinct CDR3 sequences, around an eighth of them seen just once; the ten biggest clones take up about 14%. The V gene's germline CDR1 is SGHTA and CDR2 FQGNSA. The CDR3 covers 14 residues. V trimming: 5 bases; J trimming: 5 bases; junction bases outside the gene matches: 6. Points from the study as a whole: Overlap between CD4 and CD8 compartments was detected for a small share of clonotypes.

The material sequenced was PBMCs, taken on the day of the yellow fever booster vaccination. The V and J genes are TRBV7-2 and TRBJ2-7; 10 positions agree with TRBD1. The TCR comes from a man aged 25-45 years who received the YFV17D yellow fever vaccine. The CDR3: CASSQPDRGDEQYF. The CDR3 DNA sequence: TGTGCCAGCAGCCAGCCGGACAGGGGGGACGAGCAGTACTTC.